Below, 18 T cell receptor beta chains from the same sample are listed, as sequenced in a study of CXCR3-negative and CXCR3-positive naive CD8 T cells. Researchers prepared the TRB cDNA libraries using 5' RACE with UMI labels. TCRdb reprocessed the 5' RACE reads and reports one entry per CDR3 protein, with no DNA. Its clone listing holds fewer than 80,000 distinct CDR3 sequences. Source material: naive CXCR3- CD8+ T cells from blood. The subset is: CD45RO-CCR7+CD27+CD95- naive CD8+ T cells lacking CXCR3 (TNR3-). The receptor set was obtained from a human donor in good health. Some clones in this sample may be carry-over from other donors' samples.

V usage is TRBV13 and J usage is TRBJ2-5. CDR3 length equals 12 residues. Germline V gene data show CDR1 as PRHDT and CDR2 as FYEKMQ (reference sequence). The CDR3 here is CASSLEMETQYF. The full variable domain, with the rest looked up from reference TRBV13 and TRBJ2-5, is AAGVIQSPRHLIKEKRETATLKCYPIPRHDTVYWYQQGPGQDPQFLISFYEKMQSDKGSIPDRFSAQQFSDYHSELNMSSLELGDSALYFCASSLEMETQYFGPGTRLLVL.

The rearrangement links TRBV12-3 or TRBV12-4 to TRBJ2-2; the TCRdb D gene call, TRBD1, has no DNA to confirm it. The CDR3 sequence is 14 residues long. The CDR3 is CASSTGQGPGELFF.

V and J are TRBV6-5 and TRBJ2-1; the D gene TCRdb calls, TRBD1, cannot be checked with no DNA. Germline V gene data show CDR1 as MNHEY and CDR2 as SVGAGI. The CDR3 is made up of 17 amino acids. CDR3 sequence reads: CASSSDHSHAARGEQFF.

The chain combines TRBV29-1 with TRBJ2-7; the TCRdb call, TRBD1, lacks DNA for checking. Looked up from germline, CDR1 is SQVTM and CDR2 is ANQGSEA. The CDR3 contains 11 residues. The CDR3 is CSVEGGSEQYF.

CDR3 protein: CSATPEYSGSIKNIQYF. This chain links TRBV20-1 with TRBJ2-4; as DNA is missing, the TRBD2 call by TCRdb cannot be tested. Germline V gene data show CDR1 as DFQATT and CDR2 as SNEGSKA (reference sequence). This CDR3 is 17 amino acids long.

The chain has TRBV20-1 and TRBJ2-7; the D call of TRBD1 rests on TCRdb alone, since no DNA is present to check it. The CDR3 spans 14 residues. Germline assignment: CDR1 DFQATT and CDR2 SNEGSKA (reference sequence). CDR3 sequence: CSAPRDRSVYEQYF.

The V call is TRBV19, the J call TRBJ2-5; TCRdb lists TRBD2, though no DNA is available to test this call. Per the germline V gene, CDR1 is LNHDA and CDR2 is SQIVND (reference sequence). The CDR3 contains 13 residues. This chain's CDR3 is CAGTRGSQETQYF.

The chain uses TRBV7-9 and TRBJ1-2; the TRBD1 assignment by TCRdb is unverifiable without DNA. Germline values: CDR1 SEHNR, CDR2 FQNEAQ (reference sequence). The CDR3 extends over 15 amino acids. CDR3 protein: CASSCIRGPNYGYTF.

The chain recombines TRBV11-2 with TRBJ2-3; TCRdb names TRBD1, which stays unverified in the absence of DNA. Germline V gene sequence: CDR1 SGHAT, CDR2 FQNNGV. The CDR3 contains 13 residues. This chain's CDR3 is CASRGQGTDTQYF.

This sequence joins TRBV6-2 or TRBV6-3 and TRBJ1-1. This CDR3 has 13 amino acids. The germline gives CDR1 MNHEY, CDR2 SVGEGT. CDR3: CASTLDLGPEAFF.

The chain is built from TRBV7-6 and TRBJ1-5; TCRdb selects TRBD1, and the lack of DNA leaves this call unchecked. The CDR3 extends over 16 amino acids. The germline CDR1 and CDR2 sequences are SGHVS and FNYEAQ. The CDR3 reads CASSPAGHHSNQPQHF.

The J gene is TRBJ1-2, the V gene TRBV7-9; as DNA is missing, the TRBD1 call by TCRdb cannot be tested. CDR1 is SEHNR, CDR2 FQNEAQ, per germline (reference sequence). This CDR3 has 14 residues. CDR3 protein: CASSQGQGTNGYTF.

The gene calls are TRBV7-2 and TRBJ1-1. CDR1 SGHTA and CDR2 FQGNSA come from the germline V gene. CDR3 length: 12 amino acids. The CDR3 sequence is CASSLWDTEAFF.

The chain is built from TRBV20-1 and TRBJ2-7; TCRdb names TRBD2, which stays unverified in the absence of DNA. This CDR3 spans 12 amino acids. Looked up from germline, CDR1 is DFQATT and CDR2 is SNEGSKA (reference sequence). The CDR3 spells CSARDAGYEQYF.

This sequence joins TRBV12-3 or TRBV12-4 and TRBJ2-1; TCRdb's D call of TRBD1 is untestable without DNA. The length of the CDR3 is 15 residues. The CDR3 spells CASSKGQRGYNEQFF.

This chain joins TRBV28 and TRBJ2-3; with no DNA, the TCRdb D assignment of TRBD2 cannot be verified. The CDR3 has 16 residues. CDR1 and CDR2 from the germline V gene are MDHEN and SYDVKM. The CDR3: CASSLGTGTITDTQYF.

V usage is TRBV12-3 or TRBV12-4 and J usage is TRBJ2-3; TCRdb calls TRBD1, which cannot be checked without DNA. CDR3 length equals 13 residues. The CDR3 region is CASSNRDKNTQYF.

The chain links TRBV25-1 to TRBJ1-2. The CDR3 sequence is 16 residues long. Germline-derived CDR1 and CDR2 are MGHDK and SYGVNS. CDR3 sequence reads: CASSEYQHPGSNGYTF.